This TCR beta chain was captured in a study of blood T cell repertoires in COVID-19 (dated by TCRdb to the early 2020s). Background on the whole study: Samples from collaborators originated in the United States, Italy and Spain and spanned both the acute and convalescent phases of COVID-19. Nearly every sample came with metadata listing a de-identified subject ID, COVID-19 status, age in years and sex. The repertoires were made available in a free public database intended to serve as a resource for research on the immune response to SARS-CoV-2. Subjects who had been exposed to COVID-19, were actively infected with it, or had recovered from it provided the deeply sampled blood TCRbeta repertoires that made up the dataset. Samples came from the ongoing ImmuneRACE study (first 160 participants) plus 1,254 subjects from 6 global collaborators. The prospective study material was composed of cDNA or gDNA derived from T cells, B-cell-depleted T cells, or PBMCs. HLA class I and class II types, where available, came from metadata supplied by the sample provider rather than from assay-based typing. Study-wide findings and limitations: The amount of clinical and demographic metadata varied by source and participant and was provided uncurated.

The immunoSEQ Assay, a bias-controlled multiplex PCR, was used to amplify TCRbeta CDR3 regions from genomic DNA. The authors' pipeline ran thus. The number of nucleated cells in each sample was estimated from the amplification of reference gene primers within the assay. Sequence reads were collapsed and filtered to measure the absolute abundance of every unique TCRbeta CDR3 rearrangement. For each sample, productive Simpson clonality was calculated as the square root of Simpson's diversity index across productive rearrangements. What TCRdb holds here is the immuneACCESS table cut down to in-frame rearrangements. Part of the clones is not present; checked against another copy, under half of the missing clones reflect an unresolved V gene, and the others are unexplained. D and trimming were read from the DNA, whereas the V and J calls and clone size are those reported in that table. The sample table contains about 200,000 clones; only one count was recorded for 81% of them. The top ten constitute approximately 8% of the sample.

Concerning this clone: What this receptor recognizes is not known. Base quality data are lacking; no much larger clone is found one base away.

Each collaborating institution followed its own protocols to collect whole blood in K2EDTA tubes. For TCRbeta analysis, collaborator samples were shipped as frozen whole blood, as isolated PBMCs, or as DNA extracted from either sample type. The germline V gene (reference sequence) supplies CDR1 LNHDA and CDR2 SQIVND. At the junction V is shortened by 0 bases and J by 4 bases; bases outside the gene matches: 9. Measured from the cysteine to the phenylalanine, the CDR3 is 17 residues long. Only the CDR3 region is kept as DNA, spanning 51 bases read in frame from base 1. The chain is made from TRBV19 and TRBJ1-1, with TRBD1 matching 9 junction bases. This receptor was taken from an elderly woman with acute or convalescent COVID-19. Sequenced input: peripheral blood. CDR3 region: CASSIDPSTGGSTEAFF. The DNA sequence reads TGTGCCAGTAGTATAGACCCCTCGACAGGGGGGAGCACTGAAGCTTTCTTT.